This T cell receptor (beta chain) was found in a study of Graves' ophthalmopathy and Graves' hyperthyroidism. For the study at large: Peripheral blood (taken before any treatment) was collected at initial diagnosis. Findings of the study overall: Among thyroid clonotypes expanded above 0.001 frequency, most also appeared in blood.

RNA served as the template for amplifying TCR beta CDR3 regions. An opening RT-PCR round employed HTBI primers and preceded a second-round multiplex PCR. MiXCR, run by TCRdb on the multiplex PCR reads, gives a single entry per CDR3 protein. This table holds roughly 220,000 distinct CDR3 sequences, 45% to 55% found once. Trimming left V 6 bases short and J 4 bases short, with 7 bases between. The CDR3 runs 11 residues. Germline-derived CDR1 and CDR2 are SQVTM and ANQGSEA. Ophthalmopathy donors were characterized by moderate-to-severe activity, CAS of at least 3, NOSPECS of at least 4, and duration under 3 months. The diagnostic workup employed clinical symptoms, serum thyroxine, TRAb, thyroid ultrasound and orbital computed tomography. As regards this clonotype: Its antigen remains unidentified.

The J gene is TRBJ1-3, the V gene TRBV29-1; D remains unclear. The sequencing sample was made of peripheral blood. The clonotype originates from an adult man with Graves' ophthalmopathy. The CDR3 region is CSVSDGNTIYF. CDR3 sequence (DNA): TGCAGCGTATCGGACGGAAACACCATATATTTT.